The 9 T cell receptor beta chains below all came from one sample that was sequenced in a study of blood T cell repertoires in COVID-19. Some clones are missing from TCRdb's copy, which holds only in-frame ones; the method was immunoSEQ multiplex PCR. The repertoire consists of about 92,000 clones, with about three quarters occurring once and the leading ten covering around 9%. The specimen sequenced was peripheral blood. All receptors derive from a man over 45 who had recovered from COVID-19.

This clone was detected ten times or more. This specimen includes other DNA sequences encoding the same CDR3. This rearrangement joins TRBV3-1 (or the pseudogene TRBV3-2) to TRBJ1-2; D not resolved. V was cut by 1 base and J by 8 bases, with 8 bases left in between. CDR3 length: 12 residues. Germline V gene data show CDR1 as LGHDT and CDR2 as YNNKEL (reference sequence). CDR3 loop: CASSQASGGYTF. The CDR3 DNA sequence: TGTGCCAGCAGCCAAGCGTCCGGGGGCTACACCTTC.

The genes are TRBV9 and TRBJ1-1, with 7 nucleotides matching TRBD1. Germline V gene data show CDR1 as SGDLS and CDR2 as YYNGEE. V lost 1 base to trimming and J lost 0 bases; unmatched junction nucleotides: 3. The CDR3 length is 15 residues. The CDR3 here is CASSVLQGMNTEAFF. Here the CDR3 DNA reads TGTGCCAGCAGCGTACTACAGGGGATGAACACTGAAGCTTTCTTT. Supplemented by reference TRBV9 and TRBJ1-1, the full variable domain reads DSGVTQTPKHLITATGQRVTLRCSPRSGDLSVYWYQQSLDQGLQFLIQYYNGEERAKGNILERFSAQQFPDLHSELNLSSLELGDSALYFCASSVLQGMNTEAFFGQGTRLTVV.

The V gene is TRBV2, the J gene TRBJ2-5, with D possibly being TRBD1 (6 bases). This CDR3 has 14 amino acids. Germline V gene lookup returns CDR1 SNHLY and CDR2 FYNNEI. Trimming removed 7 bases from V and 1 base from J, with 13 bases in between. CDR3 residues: CASNKDRSQETQYF. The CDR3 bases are TGTGCCAGCAATAAAGACAGGTCCCAAGAGACCCAGTACTTC.

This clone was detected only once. DNA for the CDR3: TGTGCTAGTGGTTTGCCTCAGGGACAGGGAGGATGGGAGACCCAGTACTTC. It yields the protein CASGLPQGQGGWETQYF. The J gene is TRBJ2-5, the V gene TRBV12-5, with 9 positions matching TRBD1. This CDR3 contains 17 residues. V trimming: 2 bases; J trimming: 5 bases; junction bases outside the gene matches: 12. From germline, CDR1 is LGHNT and CDR2 FRNRAP.

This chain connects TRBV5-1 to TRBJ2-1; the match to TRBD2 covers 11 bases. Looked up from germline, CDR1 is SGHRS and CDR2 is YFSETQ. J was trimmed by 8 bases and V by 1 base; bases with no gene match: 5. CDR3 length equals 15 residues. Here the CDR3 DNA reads TGCGCCAGCAGCTTGACTAGCGGGAGTACCTATGAGCAGTTCTTC. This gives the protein CASSLTSGSTYEQFF.

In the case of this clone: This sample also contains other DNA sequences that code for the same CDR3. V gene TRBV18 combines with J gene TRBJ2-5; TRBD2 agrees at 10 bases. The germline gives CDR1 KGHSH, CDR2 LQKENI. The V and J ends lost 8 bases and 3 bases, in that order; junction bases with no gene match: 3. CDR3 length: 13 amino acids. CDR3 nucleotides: TGTGCCAGCCTAGCGGGAGTAGAAGAGACCCAGTACTTC. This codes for CASLAGVEETQYF.

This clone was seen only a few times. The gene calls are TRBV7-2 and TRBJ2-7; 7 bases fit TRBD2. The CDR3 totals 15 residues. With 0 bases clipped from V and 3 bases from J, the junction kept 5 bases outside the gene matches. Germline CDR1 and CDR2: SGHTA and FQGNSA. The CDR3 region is CASSLAGGFSYEQYF. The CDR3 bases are TGTGCCAGCAGCTTAGCGGGGGGGTTCAGCTACGAGCAGTACTTC.

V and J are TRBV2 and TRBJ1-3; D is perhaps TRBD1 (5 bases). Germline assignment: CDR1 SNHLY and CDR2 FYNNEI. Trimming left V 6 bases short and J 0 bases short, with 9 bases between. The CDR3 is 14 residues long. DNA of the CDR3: TGTGCCAGCAGGGCTGACAGCTCTGGAAACACCATATATTTT. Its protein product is CASRADSSGNTIYF.

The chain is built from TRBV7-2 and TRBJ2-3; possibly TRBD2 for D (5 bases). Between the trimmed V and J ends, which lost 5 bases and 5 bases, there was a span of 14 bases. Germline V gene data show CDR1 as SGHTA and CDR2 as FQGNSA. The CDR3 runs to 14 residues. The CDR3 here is CASSVRANRDTQYF. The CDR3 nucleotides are TGTGCCAGCAGCGTGAGGGCGAACCGAGATACGCAGTATTTT.